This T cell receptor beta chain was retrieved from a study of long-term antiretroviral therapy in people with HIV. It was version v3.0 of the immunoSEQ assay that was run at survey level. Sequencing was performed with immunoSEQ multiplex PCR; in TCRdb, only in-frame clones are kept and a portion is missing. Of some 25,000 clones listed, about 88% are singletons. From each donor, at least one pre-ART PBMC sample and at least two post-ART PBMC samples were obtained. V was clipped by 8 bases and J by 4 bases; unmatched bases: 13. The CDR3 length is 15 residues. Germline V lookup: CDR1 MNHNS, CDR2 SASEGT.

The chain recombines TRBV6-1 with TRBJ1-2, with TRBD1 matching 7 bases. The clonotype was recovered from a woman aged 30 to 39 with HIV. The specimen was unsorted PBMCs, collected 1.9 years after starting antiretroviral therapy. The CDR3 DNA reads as TGTGCCAGCTTGACAGGGTTTATTGTCGGCTATGGCTACACCTTC. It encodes CASLTGFIVGYGYTF.